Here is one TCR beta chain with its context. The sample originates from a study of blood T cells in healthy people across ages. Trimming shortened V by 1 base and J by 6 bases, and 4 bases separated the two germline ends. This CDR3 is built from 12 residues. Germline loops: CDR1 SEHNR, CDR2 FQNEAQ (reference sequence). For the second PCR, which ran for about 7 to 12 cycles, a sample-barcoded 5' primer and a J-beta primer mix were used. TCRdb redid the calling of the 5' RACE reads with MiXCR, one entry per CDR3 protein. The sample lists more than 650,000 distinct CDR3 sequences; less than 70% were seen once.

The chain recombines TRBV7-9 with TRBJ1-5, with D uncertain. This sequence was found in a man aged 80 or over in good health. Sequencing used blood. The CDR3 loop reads CASSLDAQPQHF. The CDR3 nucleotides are TGTGCCAGCAGCTTAGATGCTCAGCCCCAGCATTTT.